The 8 T cell receptor beta chains in this list originate from one sample, sequenced in a study of blood T cell repertoires in COVID-19. Sequencing used immunoSEQ multiplex PCR; TCRdb keeps in-frame clones, though not all of them. The sample holds about 230,000 clones; 80% to 90% are singletons and the top ten take about 3.1%. Sequences were obtained from PBMCs or T cells enriched from blood (not recorded which). These receptors were obtained from a woman aged 50 to 60 in a cohort exposed to, infected with or recovered from COVID-19 (not recorded which).

The chain employs TRBV28 and TRBJ2-2; D perhaps matches TRBD1 (5 bases). Trimming left V 5 bases short and J 0 bases short, with 19 bases between. The germline V gene encodes CDR1 MDHEN and CDR2 SYDVKM. The CDR3 has 18 amino acids. CDR3: CASSVGAARTTNTGELFF. The CDR3 DNA is TGTGCCAGCAGTGTAGGGGCAGCCCGCACCACGAACACCGGGGAGCTGTTTTTT.

The table lists this clone with a few counts. This chain links TRBV21-1 with TRBJ2-2; the table gives TRBD2 as D, unverified against the DNA. TRBV21-1 is a pseudogene locus. The CDR3 covers 16 residues. CDR3 residues: CASSKEFSLDVGELFF. The DNA of the CDR3 is TGTGCCAGCAGCAAAGAGTTTAGCCTAGATGTCGGGGAGCTGTTTTTT.

The rearrangement uses TRBV7-9 and TRBJ2-1, with 10 bases that match TRBD2. Germline assignment: CDR1 SEHNR and CDR2 FQNEAQ (reference sequence). After removal of 4 bases from V and 13 bases from J, the junction contained 13 bases not matched to a gene. The CDR3 sequence is 15 residues long. The CDR3 DNA is TGTGCCAGCAGCTCTCTAGCGGGGGCCCCTAGGCCCCAGTTCTTC. As protein: CASSSLAGAPRPQFF.

The J gene is TRBJ1-1, the V gene TRBV21-1. TRBV21-1 is a listed pseudogene. The length of the CDR3 is 16 residues. CDR3 DNA: TGTGCCAGCAGCCTCCAATTTCGACTTCGAAACACTGAAGCTTTCTTT. Amino acids: CASSLQFRLRNTEAFF.

The chain is built from TRBV7-8 and TRBJ2-7, with TRBD2 matching 11 bases. Per germline, CDR1 SGHVS and CDR2 FQNEAQ. V shed 1 base and J 5 bases; nucleotides not matched to a gene: 10. The CDR3 loop spans 17 amino acids. As DNA, the CDR3 is TGTGCCAGCAGCTTAGGCTACCTAGCGGGGGGCCCGGACGAGCAGTACTTC. Translation gives CASSLGYLAGGPDEQYF.

The chain has TRBV15 and TRBJ2-7; weak D call: TRBD1 (6 bases). The CDR3 sequence is 13 residues long. Trimming took off 5 bases at V and 3 bases at J, with 11 bases between the two ends. Germline V gives CDR1 LNHNV, CDR2 YYDKDF (reference sequence). In DNA form, the CDR3 reads TGTGCCACCAGCGCAGGGACAATCTACGAGCAGTACTTC. Translating it yields CATSAGTIYEQYF.

The chain joins TRBV9 to TRBJ1-1; the D gene is possibly TRBD1 (5 bases). V was cut by 0 bases and J by 6 bases, with 9 bases left in between. There are 13 residues in the CDR3. Germline-derived CDR1 and CDR2 are SGDLS and YYNGEE. This CDR3 is CASSVAGEAEAFF. DNA for the CDR3: TGTGCCAGCAGCGTAGCGGGGGAAGCTGAAGCTTTCTTT.

The genes are TRBV18 and TRBJ1-3; 10 nucleotides match TRBD1. This CDR3 has 19 residues. V lost 2 bases to trimming and J lost 2 bases; unmatched junction nucleotides: 12. Germline CDR1 KGHSH, CDR2 LQKENI. CDR3 in DNA: TGTGCCAGCTCACCAGATGGGACAGGGGTAGTGTACGCTGGAAACACCATATATTTT. Amino acid sequence: CASSPDGTGVVYAGNTIYF.